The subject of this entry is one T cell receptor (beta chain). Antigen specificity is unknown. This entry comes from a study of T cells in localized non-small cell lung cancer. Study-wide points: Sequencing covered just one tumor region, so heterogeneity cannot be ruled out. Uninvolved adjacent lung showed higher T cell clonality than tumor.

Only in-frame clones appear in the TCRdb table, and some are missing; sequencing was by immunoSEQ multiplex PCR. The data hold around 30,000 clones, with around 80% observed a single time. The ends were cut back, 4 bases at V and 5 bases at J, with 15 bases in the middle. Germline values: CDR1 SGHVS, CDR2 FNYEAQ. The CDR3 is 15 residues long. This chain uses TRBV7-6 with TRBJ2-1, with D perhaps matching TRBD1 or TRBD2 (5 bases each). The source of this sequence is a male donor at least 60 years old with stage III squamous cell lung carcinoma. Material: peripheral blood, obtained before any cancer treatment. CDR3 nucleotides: TGTGCCAGCAGCTGGGGGTTTGCTGGGGACAATGAGCAGTTCTTC. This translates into CASSWGFAGDNEQFF.